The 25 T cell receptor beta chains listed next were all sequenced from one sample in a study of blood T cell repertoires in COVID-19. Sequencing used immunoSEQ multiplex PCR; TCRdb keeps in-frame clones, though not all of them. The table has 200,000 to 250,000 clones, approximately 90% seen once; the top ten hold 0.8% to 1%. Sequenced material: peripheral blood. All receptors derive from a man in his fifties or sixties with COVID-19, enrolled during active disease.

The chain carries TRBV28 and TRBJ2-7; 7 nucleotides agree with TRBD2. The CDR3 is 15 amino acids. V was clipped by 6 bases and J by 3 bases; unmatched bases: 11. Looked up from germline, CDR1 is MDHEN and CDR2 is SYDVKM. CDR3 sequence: CASSSPKRGSYEQYF. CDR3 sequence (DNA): TGTGCCAGCAGCTCCCCGAAACGCGGGAGCTACGAGCAGTACTTC.

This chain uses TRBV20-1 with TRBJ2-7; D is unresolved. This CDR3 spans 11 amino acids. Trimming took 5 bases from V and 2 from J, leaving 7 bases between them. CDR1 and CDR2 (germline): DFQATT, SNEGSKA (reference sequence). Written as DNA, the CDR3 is TGCAGTGCTCCGGTAGCCTACGAGCAGTACTTC. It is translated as CSAPVAYEQYF.

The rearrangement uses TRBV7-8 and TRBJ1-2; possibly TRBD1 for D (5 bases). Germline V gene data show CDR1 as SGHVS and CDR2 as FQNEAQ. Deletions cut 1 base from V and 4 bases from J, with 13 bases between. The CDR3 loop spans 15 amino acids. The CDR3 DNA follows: TGTGCCAGCAGCTTAGAGGGGCGTCCGACCTATGGCTACACCTTC. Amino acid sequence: CASSLEGRPTYGYTF. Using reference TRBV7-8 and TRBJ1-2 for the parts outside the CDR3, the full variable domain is GAGVSQSPRYKVAKRGQDVALRCDPISGHVSLFWYQQALGQGPEFLTYFQNEAQLDKSGLPSDRFFAERPEGSVSTLKIQRTQQEDSAVYLCASSLEGRPTYGYTFGSGTRLTVV.

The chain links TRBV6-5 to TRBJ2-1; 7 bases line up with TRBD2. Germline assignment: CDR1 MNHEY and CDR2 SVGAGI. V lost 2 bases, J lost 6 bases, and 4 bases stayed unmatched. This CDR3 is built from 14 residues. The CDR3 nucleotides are TGTGCCAGCAGTTACGGGAGGGCCGTCAATGAGCAGTTCTTC. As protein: CASSYGRAVNEQFF.

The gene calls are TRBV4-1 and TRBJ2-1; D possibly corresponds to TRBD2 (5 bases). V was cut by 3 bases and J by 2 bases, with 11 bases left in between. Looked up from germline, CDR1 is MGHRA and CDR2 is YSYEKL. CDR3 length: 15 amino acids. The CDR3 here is CASSQVRGPYNEQFF. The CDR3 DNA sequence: TGCGCCAGCAGCCAGGTCCGGGGTCCCTACAATGAGCAGTTCTTC.

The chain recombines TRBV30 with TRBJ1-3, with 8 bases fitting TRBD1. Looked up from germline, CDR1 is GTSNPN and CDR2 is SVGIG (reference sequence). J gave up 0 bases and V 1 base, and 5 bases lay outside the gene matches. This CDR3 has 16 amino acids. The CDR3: CAWSGGTGGSGNTIYF. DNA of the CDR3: TGTGCCTGGAGTGGGGGAACAGGGGGCTCTGGAAACACCATATATTTT.

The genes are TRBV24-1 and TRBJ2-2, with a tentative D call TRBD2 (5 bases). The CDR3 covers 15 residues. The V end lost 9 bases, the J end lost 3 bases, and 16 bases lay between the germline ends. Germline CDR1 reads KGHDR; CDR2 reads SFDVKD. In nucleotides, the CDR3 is TGTGCCACCCAAAAGGCCGGGGTGGACACCGGGGAGCTGTTTTTT. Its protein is CATQKAGVDTGELFF.

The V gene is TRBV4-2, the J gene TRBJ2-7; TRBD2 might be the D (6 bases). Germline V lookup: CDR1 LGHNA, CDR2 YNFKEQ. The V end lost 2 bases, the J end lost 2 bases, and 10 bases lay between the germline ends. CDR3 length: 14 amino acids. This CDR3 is CASSQLGTAYEQYF. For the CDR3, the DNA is TGTGCCAGCAGCCAACTCGGGACTGCCTACGAGCAGTACTTC.

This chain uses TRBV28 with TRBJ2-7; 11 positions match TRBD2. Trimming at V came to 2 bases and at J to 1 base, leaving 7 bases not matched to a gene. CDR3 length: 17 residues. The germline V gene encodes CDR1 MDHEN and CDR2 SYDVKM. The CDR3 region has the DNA TGTGCCAGCAGTTTAGTGGGACTAGCGGCTGGGTCCTACGAGCAGTACTTC. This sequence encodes CASSLVGLAAGSYEQYF.

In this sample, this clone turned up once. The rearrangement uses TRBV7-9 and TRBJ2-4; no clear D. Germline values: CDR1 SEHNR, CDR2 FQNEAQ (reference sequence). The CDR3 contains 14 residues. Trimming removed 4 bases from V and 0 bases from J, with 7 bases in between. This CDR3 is CASSSLLAKNIQYF. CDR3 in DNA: TGTGCCAGCAGCTCGCTACTAGCCAAAAACATTCAGTACTTC.

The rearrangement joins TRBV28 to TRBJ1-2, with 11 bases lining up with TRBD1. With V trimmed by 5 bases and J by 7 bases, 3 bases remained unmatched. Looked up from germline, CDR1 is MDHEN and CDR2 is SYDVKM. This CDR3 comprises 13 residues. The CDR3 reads CASSRTGGIGYTF. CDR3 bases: TGTGCCAGCAGTCGGACAGGGGGCATTGGCTACACCTTC.

The CDR3 DNA follows: TGTGCCAGCAGCCCCGGTGCAACTAATGAAAAACTGTTTTTT. Protein: CASSPGATNEKLFF. The chain couples TRBV7-9 to TRBJ1-4; D is ambiguous. The V end lost 5 bases, the J end lost 0 bases, and 7 bases lay between the germline ends. This CDR3 comprises 14 residues. The germline gives CDR1 SEHNR, CDR2 FQNEAQ (reference sequence).

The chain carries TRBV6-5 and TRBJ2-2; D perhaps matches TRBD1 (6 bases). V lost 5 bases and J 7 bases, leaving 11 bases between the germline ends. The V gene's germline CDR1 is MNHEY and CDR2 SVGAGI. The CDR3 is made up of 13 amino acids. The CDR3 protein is CASSKDRLGELFF. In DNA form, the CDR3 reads TGTGCCAGCAGTAAGGACAGACTCGGGGAGCTGTTTTTT.

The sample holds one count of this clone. The CDR3 DNA reads as TGTGCCAGCAGCCCGGACAGGAACTATGGCTACACCTTC. Its protein is CASSPDRNYGYTF. The chain carries TRBV7-9 and TRBJ1-2; 7 bases map to TRBD1. The CDR3 contains 13 residues. With V trimmed by 5 bases and J by 2 bases, 2 bases remained unmatched. Germline lookup yields CDR1 SEHNR and CDR2 FQNEAQ (reference sequence).

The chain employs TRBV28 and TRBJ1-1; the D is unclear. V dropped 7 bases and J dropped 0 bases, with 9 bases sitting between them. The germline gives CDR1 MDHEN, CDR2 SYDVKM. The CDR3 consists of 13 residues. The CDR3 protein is CASIIGMNTEAFF. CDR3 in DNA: TGTGCCAGCATTATCGGTATGAACACTGAAGCTTTCTTT.

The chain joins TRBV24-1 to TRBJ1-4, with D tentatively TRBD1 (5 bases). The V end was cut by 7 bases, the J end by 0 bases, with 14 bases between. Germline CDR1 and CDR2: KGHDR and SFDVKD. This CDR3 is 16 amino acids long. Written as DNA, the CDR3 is TGTGCCACCAGGAGACACAGGAGATCAACTAATGAAAAACTGTTTTTT. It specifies CATRRHRRSTNEKLFF.

The CDR3: CASSATDTQYF. Written as DNA, the CDR3 is TGTGCCAGCAGTGCTACCGATACGCAGTATTTT. The rearrangement joins TRBV11-3 to TRBJ2-3; D is ambiguous. The ends were cut back, 6 bases at V and 6 bases at J, with 7 bases in the middle. Germline CDR1 and CDR2: SGHNT and YENEEA. The CDR3 covers 11 residues. The entire variable domain, with the rest obtained from reference TRBV11-3 and TRBJ2-3, is as follows: EAGVVQSPRYKIIEKKQPVAFWCNPISGHNTLYWYLQNLGQGPELLIRYENEEAVDDSQLPKDRFSAERLKGVDSTLKIQPAELGDSAVYLCASSATDTQYFGPGTRLTVL.

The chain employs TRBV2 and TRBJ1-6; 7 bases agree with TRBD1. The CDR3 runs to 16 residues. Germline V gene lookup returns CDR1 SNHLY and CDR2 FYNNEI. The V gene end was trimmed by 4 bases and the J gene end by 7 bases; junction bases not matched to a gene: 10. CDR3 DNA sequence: TGTGCCAGCAGTGCCGGGACAGTAGGACAAAATTCACCCCTCCACTTT. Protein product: CASSAGTVGQNSPLHF.

CDR3 residues: CASSLDLEQYF. The CDR3, as DNA: TGTGCCAGCAGCTTAGATCTCGAGCAGTACTTC. This chain joins TRBV7-9 and TRBJ2-7; no clear D. Trimming left V 1 base short and J 6 bases short, with 4 bases between. The CDR3 has 11 residues. Germline V gene lookup returns CDR1 SEHNR and CDR2 FQNEAQ (reference sequence). The full variable domain, in which reference TRBV7-9 and TRBJ2-7 provide the parts outside the CDR3, is DTGVSQNPRHKITKRGQNVTFRCDPISEHNRLYWYRQTLGQGPEFLTYFQNEAQLEKSRLLSDRFSAERPKGSFSTLEIQRTEQGDSAMYLCASSLDLEQYFGPGTRLTVT.

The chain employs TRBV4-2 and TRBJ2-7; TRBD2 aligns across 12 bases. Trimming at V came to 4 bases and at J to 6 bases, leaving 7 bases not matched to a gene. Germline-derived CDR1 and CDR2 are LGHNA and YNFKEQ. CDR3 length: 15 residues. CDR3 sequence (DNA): TGTGCCAGCAGCCCCCGACTAGCGGGAGCATCCGAGCAGTACTTC. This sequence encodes CASSPRLAGASEQYF.

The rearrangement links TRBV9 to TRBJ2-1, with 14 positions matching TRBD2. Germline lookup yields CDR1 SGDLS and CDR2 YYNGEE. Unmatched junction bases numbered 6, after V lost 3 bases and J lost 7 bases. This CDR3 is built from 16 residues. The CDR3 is CASSATGTSGSNEQFF. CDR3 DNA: TGTGCCAGCAGCGCCACCGGGACTAGCGGGAGTAATGAGCAGTTCTTC. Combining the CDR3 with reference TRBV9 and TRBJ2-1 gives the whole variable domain DSGVTQTPKHLITATGQRVTLRCSPRSGDLSVYWYQQSLDQGLQFLIQYYNGEERAKGNILERFSAQQFPDLHSELNLSSLELGDSALYFCASSATGTSGSNEQFFGPGTRLTVL.

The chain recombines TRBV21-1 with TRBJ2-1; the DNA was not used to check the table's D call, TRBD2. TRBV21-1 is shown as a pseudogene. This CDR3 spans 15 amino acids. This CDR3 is CASKDAGGPPNEQFF. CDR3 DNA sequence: TGTGCCAGCAAGGATGCGGGAGGGCCACCGAATGAGCAGTTCTTC.

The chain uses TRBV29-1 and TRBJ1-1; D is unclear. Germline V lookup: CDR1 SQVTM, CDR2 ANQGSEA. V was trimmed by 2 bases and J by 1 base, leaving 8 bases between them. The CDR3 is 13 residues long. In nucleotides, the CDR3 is TGCAGCGTTGAACGGGTCGGGAACACTGAAGCTTTCTTT. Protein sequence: CSVERVGNTEAFF. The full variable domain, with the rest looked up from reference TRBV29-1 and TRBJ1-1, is SAVISQKPSRDICQRGTSLTIQCQVDSQVTMMFWYRQQPGQSLTLIATANQGSEATYESGFVIDKFPISRPNLTFSTLTVSNMSPEDSSIYLCSVERVGNTEAFFGQGTRLTVV.

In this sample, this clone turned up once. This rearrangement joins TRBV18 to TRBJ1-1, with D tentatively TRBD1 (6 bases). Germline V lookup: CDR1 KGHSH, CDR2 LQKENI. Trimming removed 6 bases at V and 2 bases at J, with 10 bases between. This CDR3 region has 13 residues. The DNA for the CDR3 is TGTGCCAGCTCTACACAGGGAAACACTGAAGCTTTCTTT. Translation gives CASSTQGNTEAFF.

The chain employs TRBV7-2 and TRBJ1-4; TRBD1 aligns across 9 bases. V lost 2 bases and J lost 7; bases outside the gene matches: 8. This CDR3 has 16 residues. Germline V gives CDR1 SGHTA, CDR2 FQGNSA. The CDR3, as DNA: TGTGCCAGCAGCTTAATAGGACAGGGGACGATTGAAAAACTGTTTTTT. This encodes CASSLIGQGTIEKLFF. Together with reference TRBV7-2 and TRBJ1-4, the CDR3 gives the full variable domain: GAGVSQSPSNKVTEKGKDVELRCDPISGHTALYWYRQSLGQGLEFLIYFQGNSAPDKSGLPSDRFSAERTGGSVSTLTIQRTQQEDSAVYLCASSLIGQGTIEKLFFGSGTQLSVL.